The rows below give T cell receptor beta chains drawn from one sample of a study of T cells in localized non-small cell lung cancer. Repertoires were generated with immunoSEQ multiplex PCR, while TCRdb's copy carries only in-frame clones and drops some. The sample carries 9,400 or so clones, about 90% recorded once. The source material was peripheral blood, sampled before any cancer treatment. The receptor source for this set is a male donor at least 60 years old with stage III squamous cell lung carcinoma. Both conserved end residues are part of each CDR3. D genes are given only for firm matches. Where a row states a size, it is once, few, many or the class of an expanded clone; other rows omit it.

V gene	D gene	CDR3 length	clone size	J gene	CDR3 DNA	CDR3 protein
TRBV5-4	NA	15	NA	TRBJ2-5	TGTGCCAGCAGCCTATCCTCGACCGGTCAAGAGACCCAGTACTTC	CASSLSSTGQETQYF
TRBV7-2	NA	15	NA	TRBJ2-5	TGTGCCAGCAGCTTAGGAGCTAGCCTCCAAGAGACCCAGTACTTC	CASSLGASLQETQYF
TRBV27	NA	13	few	TRBJ2-5	TGTGCCAGCTGGGGGGCCAAATCGGAGACCCAGTACTTC	CASWGAKSETQYF
TRBV5-6	NA	16	NA	TRBJ2-1	TGTGCCAGCAGCTTGGGACAGATAAGCTCCTACAATGAGCAGTTCTTC	CASSLGQISSYNEQFF
TRBV5-1	TRBD1	15	few	TRBJ2-7	TGCGCCAGCACCTCCGGGACAGGGAAGTCCTACGAGCAGTACTTC	CASTSGTGKSYEQYF
TRBV5-1	NA	14	few	TRBJ1-5	TGCGCCAGCAGCTTGGTAGGGGGGAATCAGCCCCAGCATTTT	CASSLVGGNQPQHF
TRBV5-1	NA	13	once	TRBJ1-1	TGCGCCAGCAGGTGGACGTTGAACACTGAAGCTTTCTTT	CASRWTLNTEAFF
TRBV7-9	NA	13	NA	TRBJ2-5	TGTGCCAGCAGCTTGGCGGGCATGGAGACCCAGTACTTC	CASSLAGMETQYF
TRBV19	NA	16	NA	TRBJ1-5	TGTGCCAGTAGTATAAGGAGAACGTATAGCAATCAGCCCCAGCATTTT	CASSIRRTYSNQPQHF
TRBV7-8	NA	12	NA	TRBJ1-4	TGTGCCAGCAGCTTAGGCGGTGAAAAACTGTTTTTT	CASSLGGEKLFF
TRBV7-2	TRBD1	14	NA	TRBJ1-1	TGTGCCAGCAGCAGGGACAGGGCTAACACTGAAGCTTTCTTT	CASSRDRANTEAFF
TRBV7-9	TRBD1	16	NA	TRBJ2-7	TGTGCCAGCAGCTCAGACCCCCGGACAGGGTTTACGGAGCAGTACTTC	CASSSDPRTGFTEQYF
TRBV6-1	NA	13	NA	TRBJ2-7	TGTGCCAGCAGTGAATCGCCGCCGGACGAGCAGTACTTC	CASSESPPDEQYF
TRBV7-9	NA	14	NA	TRBJ2-7	TGTGCCAGCAGCTTCCGCGGCGGAACCTACGAGCAGTACTTC	CASSFRGGTYEQYF
TRBV7-8	TRBD1	14	NA	TRBJ1-4	TGTGCCAGCGCCCCTGGACAGGGTCGGGAAAAACTGTTTTTT	CASAPGQGREKLFF
TRBV4-3	TRBD1	15	NA	TRBJ2-7	TGCGCCAGCAGCCAAGATGGCAGGGGGCCCTACGAGCAGTACTTC	CASSQDGRGPYEQYF
TRBV6-1	TRBD1	14	NA	TRBJ2-7	TGTGCCAGCAGTGAGACAGGGGGCGCGTACGAGCAGTACTTC	CASSETGGAYEQYF
TRBV6-1	NA	15	once	TRBJ2-2	TGTGCCAGCAGTGAAGTAAAGGGGTTCACCGGGGAGCTGTTTTTT	CASSEVKGFTGELFF
TRBV6-8	TRBD1	18	NA	TRBJ1-1	TGTGCCAGCAGTCCCCGGACAGGGGAGAGCAACATGAACACTGAAGCTTTCTTT	CASSPRTGESNMNTEAFF
TRBV28	NA	14	NA	TRBJ1-2	TGTGCCAGCAGTTCTTCAGAGAAAATCTATGGCTACACCTTC	CASSSSEKIYGYTF
TRBV27	TRBD1	15	NA	TRBJ1-5	TGTGCCAGCAGTCGACAGGGTCTGGGCAATCAGCCCCAGCATTTT	CASSRQGLGNQPQHF
TRBV19	NA	13	NA	TRBJ2-7	TGTGCCAGTAGTATAGGTGGGTTCGGCGAGCAGTACTTC	CASSIGGFGEQYF
TRBV4-1	NA	14	once	TRBJ1-1	TGCGCCAGCAGCCGCCTCCAGGGGAACACTGAAGCTTTCTTT	CASSRLQGNTEAFF
TRBV11-2	NA	11	NA	TRBJ2-2	TGTGCCAGCAGCTCCCGTCGGGAGCTGTTTTTT	CASSSRRELFF
TRBV6-5	NA	15	NA	TRBJ2-4	TGTGCCAGCAGTTATGTCGCGGGGTTGGAAAACATTCAGTACTTC	CASSYVAGLENIQYF
TRBV11-3	NA	14	NA	TRBJ2-3	TGTGCCAGCAGCTTTCCAGGTGACACAGATACGCAGTATTTT	CASSFPGDTDTQYF